This TCR beta chain was profiled in a study of blood T cell repertoires in COVID-19. Whole-study context: From T cells, B-cell-depleted T cells, or PBMCs came the material, which was cDNA or gDNA.

CDR3 size: 17 residues. The trim removed 5 bases at V and 0 bases at J, leaving 6 bases unmatched. Germline V gene data show CDR1 as SGHAT and CDR2 as FQNNGV. Individuals drawn from approximately 22 US areas were roughly 18 to 89 years old. Cohorts were determined from participant-reported clinical history. Per the study methods: It was from reference gene primer amplification that nucleated cell counts were estimated. Sequenced by immunoSEQ multiplex PCR; TCRdb stores in-frame clones only, minus some. V, J and clone size reflect that table, while D and trimming were determined from the DNA. This table has 350,000 to 550,000 clones, approximately 90% appearing once.

V is TRBV11-2 and J is TRBJ2-1; 11 bases line up with TRBD2. Material for sequencing was PBMCs or T cells enriched from blood (not recorded which). The clonotype originates from a young man who had recovered from COVID-19. The CDR3 is CASSARLAGSSYNEQFF. Here the CDR3 DNA reads TGTGCCAGCAGCGCCCGACTAGCGGGATCCTCCTACAATGAGCAGTTCTTC. Supplemented by reference TRBV11-2 and TRBJ2-1, the full variable domain reads EAGVAQSPRYKIIEKRQSVAFWCNPISGHATLYWYQQILGQGPKLLIQFQNNGVVDDSQLPKDRFSAERLKGVDSTLKIQPAKLEDSAVYLCASSARLAGSSYNEQFFGPGTRLTVL.